This TCR beta chain derives from a study of PD-1 blockade in mismatch repair-deficient tumors (dated by TCRdb to 2016 to 2017). Background for the entire study: Between late 2013 and 2016, 86 consecutive patients with 11 to 13 mismatch repair-deficient cancer types, all previously treated and progressing, were enrolled in the trial. Deep sequencing of TCR CDR3 regions was used to track tumor-associated T cell clones in peripheral blood of patients responding to PD-1 blockade. General study outcomes and caveats: Rapid expansion after pembrolizumab followed by contraction, generally before radiologic responses, was shown by tumor-resident clones, which were often undetectable in blood before treatment.

For every enrolled patient, mismatch repair deficiency was confirmed by either polymerase chain reaction or immunohistochemistry. Three patients who responded to pembrolizumab therapy underwent TCR sequencing. Pembrolizumab PD-1 blockade was prospectively tested in advanced mismatch repair-deficient cancers, regardless of tissue of origin, in the phase II trial. Peripheral blood T cell samples were gathered serially, both before PD-1 blockade started and at multiple time points afterward. Blood sampling time points were reported as weeks after the first dose of pembrolizumab. Library prep was done by the immunoSEQ multiplex PCR assay. The table was pulled from immuneACCESS by TCRdb, which kept in-frame rearrangements only. Such tables lose some clones; where checked, under half of the loss comes from unresolved V genes, and the rest has no known cause. This sample holds around 120,000 clones; 86% were observed only once. Roughly 12% of the sample goes to the ten largest clones.

About this clone: It lacks a known antigen. Base qualities were left out, and no much larger clone turns up one base away.

From its cysteine to its phenylalanine, the CDR3 spans 14 amino acids. Kept here is only the CDR3 DNA, which spans 42 bases and is read in frame from base 1. Trimming removed 2 bases from V and 1 base from J, leaving 10 bases between the germline ends. CDR1 and CDR2 are read off the germline V gene as SGHRS and YFSETQ. The sample here was peripheral blood, taken 44 weeks after starting pembrolizumab. The receptor comes from an adult with mismatch repair-deficient cancer. The V and J segments used are TRBV5-1 and TRBJ2-7, with the D gene too uncertain to name. In nucleotide form, the sequence is TGCGCCAGCAGCTTATCAGCCCAATCCTACGAGCAGTACTTC. This encodes CASSLSAQSYEQYF.